A single sample gave rise to the 21 T cell receptor beta chains below, sequenced in a study of radiotherapy plus CTLA-4 blockade in lung cancer. Sequencing was performed with immunoSEQ multiplex PCR; in TCRdb, only in-frame clones are kept and a portion is missing. The table includes 40,000 or so clones, 80% to 90% detected once. This sample comprised peripheral blood, obtained from a patient treated with radiotherapy plus ipilimumab. All receptors come from a human donor with non-small cell lung cancer whose response to radiotherapy plus ipilimumab could not be evaluated.

Only a few counts were recorded for this clone. The V and J genes are TRBV4-2 and TRBJ1-2, with 9 bases identical to TRBD1. This CDR3 comprises 14 residues. Trimming cost V 3 bases and J 7 bases; bases outside gene matches: 6. Per germline, CDR1 LGHNA and CDR2 YNFKEQ. CDR3 region: CASSQEGQGSGYTF. The CDR3 DNA reads as TGTGCCAGCAGCCAGGAGGGACAGGGTAGTGGCTACACCTTC.

This rearrangement joins TRBV5-6 to TRBJ2-7; 7 bases fit TRBD1. Germline CDR1 reads SGHDT; CDR2 reads YYEEEE. This CDR3 region has 15 residues. The trim removed 2 bases at V and 3 bases at J, leaving 8 bases unmatched. The CDR3 here is CASSLGGLTSYEQYF. For the CDR3, the DNA is TGTGCCAGCAGCTTAGGGGGCTTAACAAGCTACGAGCAGTACTTC.

The rearrangement joins TRBV21-1 to TRBJ2-5; the table assigns TRBD1, which was not confirmed against the DNA. TRBV21-1 is assigned pseudogene status. This CDR3 comprises 17 residues. In DNA, the CDR3 is TGTGCCAGCAGGTACTATATCGGACAGGGTGGACAAGAGACCCAGTACTTC. Protein: CASRYYIGQGGQETQYF.

V usage is TRBV11-3 and J usage is TRBJ2-7; 10 bases agree with TRBD2. Germline CDR1 SGHNT, CDR2 YENEEA. The J segment lost 5 bases and the V segment lost 3 bases, leaving 7 bases of the junction unmatched. The CDR3 contains 15 residues. CDR3: CASSFSGGSVDEQYF. DNA of the CDR3: TGTGCCAGCAGCTTTAGCGGGGGGTCGGTGGACGAGCAGTACTTC. The whole variable domain, remainder taken from reference TRBV11-3 and TRBJ2-7, is EAGVVQSPRYKIIEKKQPVAFWCNPISGHNTLYWYLQNLGQGPELLIRYENEEAVDDSQLPKDRFSAERLKGVDSTLKIQPAELGDSAVYLCASSFSGGSVDEQYFGPGTRLTVT.

The chain combines TRBV28 with TRBJ2-2, with D tentatively TRBD1 (7 bases). With 6 bases removed from V and 3 bases from J, the gap between germline ends came to 17 bases. The CDR3 covers 16 residues. Germline CDR1 and CDR2: MDHEN and SYDVKM. The DNA for the CDR3 is TGTGCCAGCAGGAGAACGACAGGGACTTACACCGGGGAGCTGTTTTTT. Translation gives CASRRTTGTYTGELFF.

The chain recombines TRBV21-1 with TRBJ1-2; the D segment call TRBD1 is taken from the table without a DNA check. TRBV21-1 is a pseudogene. The CDR3 consists of 15 residues. In nucleotides, the CDR3 is TGTGCCAGCAGCGGATCCAGGACATTCTTGATTGGCTACACCTTC. This codes for CASSGSRTFLIGYTF.

The V call is TRBV19, the J call TRBJ2-2; no reliable D call. The CDR3 spans 12 residues. V was cut by 8 bases and J by 9 bases, with 13 bases left in between. Germline V gene data show CDR1 as LNHDA and CDR2 as SQIVND (reference sequence). This CDR3 is CASGTAYRELFF. CDR3 DNA: TGTGCCAGTGGCACAGCCTATCGGGAGCTGTTTTTT.

V usage is TRBV5-1 and J usage is TRBJ2-1; 8 nucleotides match TRBD1. Germline values: CDR1 SGHRS, CDR2 YFSETQ. The CDR3 consists of 15 residues. The trim removed 4 bases at V and 5 bases at J, leaving 8 bases unmatched. CDR3 sequence: CASSRTGLGDNEQFF. CDR3 nucleotides: TGCGCCAGCAGCCGGACAGGGCTGGGGGACAATGAGCAGTTCTTC.

The sample holds a few counts of this clone. At one boundary the junction diverges from the germline segment, which might be a read error. The rearrangement joins TRBV6-1 to TRBJ2-7; 9 bases agree with TRBD1. Germline CDR1 and CDR2: MNHNS and SASEGT. The CDR3 has 12 amino acids. CDR3 DNA: TGTGCCAGCAGTGGCTTGGGACAGGGTGGGAACTTC. Translation gives CASSGLGQGGNF.

The V gene is TRBV6-5, the J gene TRBJ1-1; D is undetermined. The CDR3 runs to 15 residues. Germline V gene lookup returns CDR1 MNHEY and CDR2 SVGAGI. Trimming pared 0 bases from V and 1 base from J, leaving 9 bases between. CDR3 DNA sequence: TGTGCCAGCAGTTACTCGAATCCAGGGAACACTGAAGCTTTCTTT. Its protein is CASSYSNPGNTEAFF.

The chain employs TRBV7-3 and TRBJ2-2; 8 bases agree with TRBD2. CDR3 size: 14 residues. Germline V gene data show CDR1 as SGHTA and CDR2 as FQGTGA. After removal of 5 bases from V and 6 bases from J, the junction contained 5 bases not matched to a gene. For the CDR3, the DNA is TGTGCCAGCAGCGCCACGGGGGGGTCCGGGGAGCTGTTTTTT. As protein: CASSATGGSGELFF.

The CDR3: CASRRASNYGYTF. DNA for the CDR3: TGTGCCAGTAGGAGAGCTTCTAACTATGGCTACACCTTC. This chain joins TRBV19 and TRBJ1-2; D gene ambiguous. CDR1 LNHDA and CDR2 SQIVND come from the germline V gene (reference sequence). V gave up 6 bases and J gave up 0 bases, with 8 bases separating them. The CDR3 loop spans 13 amino acids.

J is TRBJ1-5 and V is TRBV5-1; 9 positions match TRBD1. The CDR3 is made up of 17 amino acids. V dropped 0 bases and J dropped 4; count of bases not matched to a gene: 8. The germline V gene has CDR1 SGHRS and CDR2 YFSETQ. CDR3: CASSLGGTGRENQPQHF. The CDR3 nucleotides read TGCGCCAGCAGCTTGGGGGGGACAGGGCGGGAAAATCAGCCCCAGCATTTT.

The DNA of the CDR3 is TGTGCCAGCAGCGTAGTTGGGACAGTTTATCTTGATACGCAGTATTTT. Translated, it gives CASSVVGTVYLDTQYF. J is TRBJ2-3 and V is TRBV9; 7 nucleotides align to TRBD1. Germline loops: CDR1 SGDLS, CDR2 YYNGEE. The length of the CDR3 is 16 residues. Germline trimming cut 0 bases from V and 6 bases from J; bases unmatched to any gene: 10.

A single count supports this clone. The V and J genes are TRBV6-5 and TRBJ1-1; D is unresolved. In germline, CDR1 is MNHEY, CDR2 SVGAGI. This CDR3 is built from 13 residues. Trimming took off 0 bases at V and 5 bases at J, with 7 bases between the two ends. The CDR3 region is CASSYSAGTEAFF. The CDR3 DNA is TGTGCCAGCAGTTACTCGGCGGGTACTGAAGCTTTCTTT.

The chain combines TRBV6-6 with TRBJ1-4; perhaps TRBD1 as D (6 bases). Germline CDR1 and CDR2: MNHNY and SVGAGI (reference sequence). The CDR3 covers 12 residues. CDR3 coding DNA: TGTGCTACAGGGTTGACCGATGAAAAACTGTTTTTT. Translated, it gives CATGLTDEKLFF.

The V call is TRBV28, the J call TRBJ2-1, with a tentative D call TRBD1 (5 bases). This CDR3 spans 15 amino acids. CDR1 and CDR2 from the germline V gene are MDHEN and SYDVKM. The germline V and J ends were trimmed by 4 bases and 6 bases, with 16 bases remaining between them. CDR3 DNA: TGTGCCAGCAGTTCCCACTACAGGATCAGCAATGAGCAGTTCTTC. It specifies CASSSHYRISNEQFF. Based on the CDR3 plus reference TRBV28 and TRBJ2-1, the full variable domain is DVKVTQSSRYLVKRTGEKVFLECVQDMDHENMFWYRQDPGLGLRLIYFSYDVKMKEKGDIPEGYSVSREKKERFSLILESASTNQTSMYLCASSSHYRISNEQFFGPGTRLTVL.

This chain uses TRBV7-3 with TRBJ1-1, with D maybe TRBD1 (5 bases). Trimming took off 2 bases at V and 3 bases at J, with 10 bases between the two ends. Germline V CDR1 and CDR2: SGHTA, FQGTGA. The CDR3 spans 14 residues. CDR3 DNA sequence: TGTGCCAGCAGCTTATACCCGGGGGACACTGAAGCTTTCTTT. Translated, it gives CASSLYPGDTEAFF. Full variable domain (remainder filled in from reference TRBV7-3 and TRBJ1-1): GAGVSQTPSNKVTEKGKYVELRCDPISGHTALYWYRQSLGQGPEFLIYFQGTGAADDSGLPNDRFFAVRPEGSVSTLKIQRTERGDSAVYLCASSLYPGDTEAFFGQGTRLTVV.

The J gene is TRBJ1-3, the V gene TRBV20-1; no definite D call. Per germline, CDR1 DFQATT and CDR2 SNEGSKA (reference sequence). The CDR3 sequence is 11 residues long. Deletions cut 7 bases from V and 4 bases from J, with 8 bases between. The CDR3, as DNA: TGCAGTGTCCCAGTAGGAAACACCATATATTTT. As protein: CSVPVGNTIYF.

This clone was observed a single time. V gene TRBV29-1 combines with J gene TRBJ2-1, with a possible D match to TRBD1 (6 bases). The CDR3 extends over 15 amino acids. The germline V gene has CDR1 SQVTM and CDR2 ANQGSEA. V gave up 4 bases and J gave up 8 bases, with 21 bases separating them. In DNA form, the CDR3 reads TGCAGCGTTGCCCCCCGGGACAAAGTGAGGGATGAGCAGTTCTTC. Amino acids: CSVAPRDKVRDEQFF.

The rearrangement joins TRBV5-1 to TRBJ1-5, with 7 bases that match TRBD1. Germline V CDR1 and CDR2: SGHRS, YFSETQ. With V trimmed by 0 bases and J by 0 bases, 3 bases remained unmatched. The length of the CDR3 is 16 residues. The CDR3 bases are TGCGCCAGCAGCTTGGGGACAGGTAATAGCAATCAGCCCCAGCATTTT. It codes for CASSLGTGNSNQPQHF.